The next 15 T cell receptor beta chains were all read from a single sample in a study of technical replicates of blood from four donors. Here immunoSEQ multiplex PCR was the method, and the copy in TCRdb shows in-frame clones only, minus some. The data contain tens of thousands of clones, 75% to 95% of them singletons. Input material: T cells isolated from PBMCs. The receptors originated from a human donor in good health. Some clones in this sample may be carry-over from other donors' samples.

This sequence joins TRBV20-1 and TRBJ1-3; D not certain. V shed 3 bases and J shed 4 bases, with 4 bases lying between them. The CDR3 length is 11 residues. CDR1 DFQATT and CDR2 SNEGSKA come from the germline V gene (reference sequence). CDR3 amino acids: CSASTGNTIYF. CDR3 DNA sequence: TGCAGTGCTAGTACAGGAAACACCATATATTTT.

This sequence joins TRBV10-1 and TRBJ2-3; 8 bases align to TRBD1. This CDR3 region has 14 residues. Germline lookup yields CDR1 WNHNN and CDR2 SYGVQD (reference sequence). Unmatched junction bases numbered 4, after V lost 6 bases and J lost 2 bases. CDR3 in amino acids: CASRGDRSTDTQYF. CDR3 sequence (DNA): TGCGCCAGCAGGGGGGACAGGTCCACAGATACGCAGTATTTT.

The chain links TRBV7-3 to TRBJ2-6; 9 bases fit TRBD1. Trimming took 5 bases from V and 1 from J; bases not matched to a gene: 3. The CDR3 runs 16 residues. Germline lookup yields CDR1 SGHTA and CDR2 FQGTGA. DNA of the CDR3: TGTGCCAGCAGCCTCGGGACAGGGTCTGGGGCCAACGTCCTGACTTTC. It is translated as CASSLGTGSGANVLTF.

This chain's CDR3 is CASSSTWGTSGGSSYEQYF. The CDR3 region has the DNA TGTGCCAGCAGCTCCACCTGGGGTACTAGCGGGGGCTCCTCCTACGAGCAGTACTTC. The V gene is TRBV11-2, the J gene TRBJ2-7; 11 bases are a match to TRBD2. V shed 4 bases, J shed 0 bases, and the junction held 14 bases outside the gene matches. The length of the CDR3 is 19 residues. Germline V gene sequence: CDR1 SGHAT, CDR2 FQNNGV.

The chain recombines TRBV30 with TRBJ1-1; no clear D. Trimming removed 3 bases from V and 1 base from J, with 12 bases in between. The CDR3 runs to 14 residues. Germline lookup yields CDR1 GTSNPN and CDR2 SVGIG (reference sequence). The CDR3 reads CAWRARVPNTEAFF. In DNA, the CDR3 is TGTGCCTGGAGGGCCCGGGTCCCGAACACTGAAGCTTTCTTT.

DNA for the CDR3: TGTGCCAGCAGCTGGGAGTCGGGACAGGGCCCACCTGGGGGCAATGAGCAGTTCTTC. It codes for CASSWESGQGPPGGNEQFF. The rearrangement joins TRBV7-2 to TRBJ2-1; 9 nucleotides match TRBD1. V gave up 4 bases and J gave up 6 bases; unmatched junction bases: 19. The CDR3 is 19 residues long. Germline CDR1 is SGHTA and CDR2 is FQGNSA.

The rearrangement joins TRBV4-1 to TRBJ2-7; 11 bases match TRBD1. The V gene end was trimmed by 10 bases and the J gene end by 5 bases; junction bases not matched to a gene: 13. This CDR3 spans 15 amino acids. Germline V gives CDR1 MGHRA, CDR2 YSYEKL. For the CDR3, the DNA is TGCGCCACCAGACCTGTTGGACAGGGGGCCCACGAGCAGTACTTC. This codes for CATRPVGQGAHEQYF.

The CDR3 DNA follows: TGCAGCGTTATTCCTAGCGGTTCGAACACCGGGGAGCTGTTTTTT. Protein: CSVIPSGSNTGELFF. The V call is TRBV29-1, the J call TRBJ2-2, with 7 bases matching TRBD2. The CDR3 extends over 15 amino acids. The germline V gene has CDR1 SQVTM and CDR2 ANQGSEA. V gave up 5 bases and J gave up 0 bases; unmatched junction bases: 6.

The CDR3 protein is CATLGTSSTDTQYF. CDR3 sequence (DNA): TGTGCCACCCTAGGGACTAGTAGCACAGATACGCAGTATTTT. The J gene is TRBJ2-3, the V gene TRBV13; 8 bases line up with TRBD2. This CDR3 is built from 14 residues. Per germline, CDR1 PRHDT and CDR2 FYEKMQ (reference sequence). After removal of 10 bases from V and 0 bases from J, the junction contained 6 bases not matched to a gene.

The chain has TRBV6-4 and TRBJ2-5; the D gene is possibly TRBD2 (6 bases). Germline-derived CDR1 and CDR2 are MRHNA and SNTAGT. Trimming took 4 bases from V and 5 from J, leaving 11 bases between them. This CDR3 is built from 13 residues. Written as DNA, the CDR3 is TGTGCCAGCAGTGCCCGGGAGTGGGAGACCCAGTACTTC. Translated, it gives CASSAREWETQYF.

In this sample, this clone turned up once. The rearrangement joins TRBV2 to TRBJ1-2, with D possibly TRBD1 on 5 matching bases. The CDR3 is 16 amino acids. Deletions cut 3 bases from V and 0 bases from J, with 14 bases between. CDR1 and CDR2 from the germline V gene are SNHLY and FYNNEI. Here the CDR3 DNA reads TGTGCCAGCAGTGAGTCTGAGGGGAGGGCTAACTATGGCTACACCTTC. Protein: CASSESEGRANYGYTF.

In this sample, this clone turned up once. This sequence joins TRBV10-1 and TRBJ2-2; TRBD2 might be the D (5 bases). V lost 5 bases, J lost 0 bases, and 10 bases lay in between. Germline assignment: CDR1 WNHNN and CDR2 SYGVQD (reference sequence). The CDR3 consists of 15 residues. The CDR3 DNA is TGCGCCAGCAGTTCCCAGCGGACGAACACCGGGGAGCTGTTTTTT. Encoded protein: CASSSQRTNTGELFF.

This clone was counted only a few times. The V call is TRBV7-3, the J call TRBJ2-2; possible D gene TRBD2, 6 bases. The ends were cut back, 1 base at V and 4 bases at J, with 10 bases in the middle. Germline V lookup: CDR1 SGHTA, CDR2 FQGTGA. The CDR3 runs to 15 residues. CDR3 coding DNA: TGTGCCAGCAGCTTAAATGGCGGGGTCACCGGGGAGCTGTTTTTT. Its protein product is CASSLNGGVTGELFF.

This clone was detected only once. V gene TRBV6-1 combines with J gene TRBJ1-2; a weak D match, TRBD1 (5 bases). Germline CDR1 is MNHNS and CDR2 is SASEGT. V was shortened by 7 bases and J by 7 bases, with 22 bases between the two germline ends. This CDR3 region has 15 residues. CDR3 in DNA: TGTGCCAGCACGCCCACCCGTTTGGGGGGGTCTGGCTACACCTTC. Protein: CASTPTRLGGSGYTF.

This chain connects TRBV6-5 to TRBJ1-2; tentative D call: TRBD1 (5 bases). Trimming cost V 0 bases and J 1 base, with 6 bases left between them. CDR1 is MNHEY and CDR2 is SVGAGI in the germline V gene. This CDR3 is 14 amino acids long. The CDR3 reads CASSYSTVNYGYTF. DNA for the CDR3: TGTGCCAGCAGTTACTCGACAGTTAACTATGGCTACACCTTC.